Following are 10 T cell receptor beta chains from one sample sequenced in a study of blood T cell repertoires in COVID-19. Method: immunoSEQ multiplex PCR; TCRdb's copy keeps in-frame clones and lacks some. The sample lists 56,000 or so clones; roughly 84% were seen once. The sequencing sample was made of peripheral blood. The receptors shown here come from an elderly woman with acute or convalescent COVID-19.

V usage is TRBV19 and J usage is TRBJ1-5; 7 bases are a match to TRBD1. This CDR3 is built from 14 residues. Per the germline V gene, CDR1 is LNHDA and CDR2 is SQIVND (reference sequence). Trimming took 4 bases from V and 3 from J; bases not matched to a gene: 3. The CDR3 sequence is CASSNQGVNQPQHF. Written as DNA, the CDR3 is TGTGCCAGTAGTAATCAGGGGGTCAATCAGCCCCAGCATTTT.

The V and J genes are TRBV6-5 and TRBJ1-2; D is perhaps TRBD1 (5 bases). V was pared by 7 bases and J by 3 bases, with 15 bases between. The CDR3 spans 14 residues. CDR1 is MNHEY and CDR2 is SVGAGI in the germline V gene. The CDR3 here is CASTLGIGDYGYTF. The CDR3 DNA sequence: TGTGCCAGCACCCTAGGGATAGGGGACTATGGCTACACCTTC.

The gene calls are TRBV14 and TRBJ2-2; D uncertain. The germline gives CDR1 SGHDN, CDR2 FVKESK. The CDR3 covers 14 residues. V was clipped by 1 base and J by 5 bases, with 8 bases between them. CDR3 sequence reads: CASSQVLSTGELFF. As DNA, the CDR3 is TGTGCCAGCAGCCAAGTCCTCAGTACCGGGGAGCTGTTTTTT.

The V call is TRBV12-3 or TRBV12-4, the J call TRBJ2-7, with TRBD1 matching 7 bases. The CDR3 totals 13 residues. V shed 5 bases, J shed 2 bases, and the junction held 3 bases outside the gene matches. The CDR3 coding sequence is TGTGCCAGCAGTCTACAGGGGCCCTACGAGCAGTACTTC. Protein sequence: CASSLQGPYEQYF.

V and J are TRBV2 and TRBJ2-5; 7 bases are shared with TRBD1. The ends lost 6 bases at V and 2 bases at J; junction bases unmatched: 9. Looked up from germline, CDR1 is SNHLY and CDR2 is FYNNEI. This CDR3 is 15 amino acids long. This chain's CDR3 is CASRMTGSQQETQYF. The CDR3 coding sequence is TGTGCCAGCAGGATGACAGGGAGTCAACAAGAGACCCAGTACTTC.

The chain employs TRBV5-1 and TRBJ2-1; 10 positions agree with TRBD2. The CDR3 runs to 15 residues. Germline V gene data show CDR1 as SGHRS and CDR2 as YFSETQ. The trim removed 2 bases at V and 3 bases at J, leaving 2 bases unmatched. CDR3 region: CASSLTSGDYNEQFF. The CDR3 nucleotides are TGCGCCAGCAGCTTAACTAGCGGGGACTACAATGAGCAGTTCTTC.

J is TRBJ1-6 and V is TRBV27, with 9 positions matching TRBD1. Unmatched junction bases numbered 11, after V lost 4 bases and J lost 1 base. Germline assignment: CDR1 MNHEY and CDR2 SMNVEV (reference sequence). The CDR3 contains 19 residues. This CDR3 reads CASSSTIPGQGSYNSPLHF. The DNA for the CDR3 is TGTGCCAGCAGTTCAACCATTCCGGGACAGGGATCCTATAATTCACCCCTCCACTTT.

CDR3 sequence (DNA): TGTGCCAGCAGTCGCACTGGGACAGGGGGAAACACCATATATTTT. This gives the protein CASSRTGTGGNTIYF. The chain carries TRBV3-1 (or the pseudogene TRBV3-2) and TRBJ1-3; 9 nucleotides agree with TRBD1. Germline V gives CDR1 LGHDT, CDR2 YNNKEL (reference sequence). The CDR3 runs to 15 residues. Unmatched junction bases numbered 7, after V lost 6 bases and J lost 4 bases.

About this clone itself: At the DNA level, this CDR3 is encoded by other sequences in the same sample as well. V and J are TRBV6-5 and TRBJ1-2, with TRBD1 identical over 10 bases. This CDR3 is built from 13 residues. Germline V gene lookup returns CDR1 MNHEY and CDR2 SVGAGI. V was pared by 5 bases and J by 4 bases, with 1 base of the junction left unmatched. This CDR3 reads CASSRTGGYGYTF. The CDR3 region has the DNA TGTGCCAGCAGTCGGACAGGGGGCTATGGCTACACCTTC.

The chain employs TRBV2 and TRBJ1-1; TRBD1 matches 9 bases. The CDR3 sequence is 15 residues long. V dropped 6 bases and J dropped 5; count of bases not matched to a gene: 10. Germline loops: CDR1 SNHLY, CDR2 FYNNEI. CDR3 loop: CASSATGTGLTEAFF. The DNA of the CDR3 is TGTGCCAGCAGCGCTACCGGGACAGGGTTAACTGAAGCTTTCTTT.